These 28 T cell receptor beta chains were all obtained from the same sample, sequenced in a study of T cells in Graves' hyperthyroidism and ophthalmopathy (dated by TCRdb to the late 2010s). Libraries were prepared through multiplex PCR. Sequencer: Illumina HiSeq 2000. The TCR beta CDR3 regions were amplified from the RNA transcripts. For the first round of RT-PCR on the TCR CDR3, the HTBI primer set was used together with the Qiagen OneStep RT-PCR kit. TCRdb reprocessing: public reads trimmed at Q25 with fastp, clones called with MiXCR, in-frame beta chains kept. Rows with one shared CDR3 protein collapse into an entry with the most common genes and DNA. In this sample the table shows a few hundred thousand distinct CDR3 sequences, more than 20% of which occur a single time. The top ten clones comprise 26% of the sample. The sample consisted of blood. These TCRs come from a man aged 18-30 years with Graves' hyperthyroidism.

Many counts were recorded for this clonotype. The chain couples TRBV2 to TRBJ1-1; TRBD1 matches 10 bases. The trim removed 7 bases at V and 4 bases at J, leaving 15 bases unmatched. The CDR3 is made up of 17 amino acids. The V gene's germline CDR1 is SNHLY and CDR2 FYNNEI. In nucleotides, the CDR3 is TGTGCCAGCACCTCAGCGCTGGGACAGGGGAAAAGCACTGAAGCTTTCTTT. Translation: CASTSALGQGKSTEAFF.

In its sample, this clonotype was seen many times. This rearrangement joins TRBV30 to TRBJ1-2, with D maybe TRBD1 (5 bases). CDR1 and CDR2 (germline): GTSNPN, SVGIG (reference sequence). Trimming stripped 3 bases from V and 0 bases from J, with 14 bases between. The CDR3 length is 15 residues. The CDR3 reads CAWRPRGPPNYGYTF. CDR3 bases: TGTGCCTGGAGACCCCGGGGCCCTCCTAACTATGGCTACACCTTC. The full variable domain, completed using reference TRBV30 and TRBJ1-2, is SQTIHQWPATLVQPVGSPLSLECTVEGTSNPNLYWYRQAAGRGLQLLFYSVGIGQISSEVPQNLSASRPQDRQFILSSKKLLLSDSGFYLCAWRPRGPPNYGYTFGSGTRLTVV.

This clonotype was observed a few times. The V and J genes are TRBV12-3 or TRBV12-4 and TRBJ1-2; perhaps TRBD1 as D (6 bases). The CDR3 extends over 15 amino acids. Deletions cut 6 bases from V and 4 bases from J, with 18 bases between. The CDR3 here is CASRPYQGLSYGYTF. The CDR3, as DNA: TGTGCCAGCAGACCCTACCAGGGGTTAAGCTATGGCTACACCTTC.

This chain's CDR3 is CASSGRWTSSDYTF. As DNA, the CDR3 is TGTGCCAGCAGTGGGCGTTGGACTTCGTCTGACTACACCTTC. The chain carries TRBV12-3 or TRBV12-4 and TRBJ1-2; no definite D call. The CDR3 covers 14 residues. Trimming stripped 5 bases from V and 10 bases from J, with 20 bases between.

This clonotype was seen repeatedly, ten times or more. V and J are TRBV30 and TRBJ2-7; D call uncertain. The CDR3 runs to 12 residues. Trimming stripped 4 bases from V and 3 bases from J, with 10 bases between. Per the germline V gene, CDR1 is GTSNPN and CDR2 is SVGIG (reference sequence). The CDR3 spells CAWKGPRYEQYF. The CDR3 region has the DNA TGTGCCTGGAAGGGTCCCCGCTACGAGCAGTACTTC.

This clonotype was found many times. The V and J genes are TRBV30 and TRBJ1-2; TRBD1 aligns across 7 bases. The CDR3 sequence is 13 residues long. V lost 3 bases, J lost 12 bases, and 13 bases stayed unmatched. Looked up from germline, CDR1 is GTSNPN and CDR2 is SVGIG (reference sequence). The CDR3 region is CAWRSTRDRWNTF. The CDR3 DNA sequence: TGTGCCTGGAGATCAACACGGGACAGATGGAACACCTTC.

The V gene is TRBV28, the J gene TRBJ1-1; D not resolved. CDR3 size: 12 residues. The germline V gene encodes CDR1 MDHEN and CDR2 SYDVKM. Between the trimmed V and J ends, which lost 6 bases and 5 bases, there was a span of 10 bases. The CDR3: CASSLQPTEAFF. CDR3 bases: TGTGCCAGCAGCTTACAGCCGACTGAAGCTTTCTTT.

The chain joins TRBV27 to TRBJ2-7; tentative D call: TRBD1 (6 bases). V lost 2 bases, J lost 3 bases, and 14 bases lay in between. This CDR3 region has 15 residues. CDR1 MNHEY and CDR2 SMNVEV come from the germline V gene (reference sequence). The CDR3 here is CASSLTDRFLYEQYF. CDR3 in DNA: TGTGCCAGCAGTTTAACCGACAGGTTCCTCTACGAGCAGTACTTC.

The chain employs TRBV9 and TRBJ1-5, with D unclear. The CDR3 has 13 amino acids. V was trimmed by 1 base and J by 8 bases, leaving 10 bases between them. The germline gives CDR1 SGDLS, CDR2 YYNGEE. The CDR3 coding sequence is TGTGCCAGCAGCGTATATGGTGCAGAGCCCCAGCATTTT. Its translation is CASSVYGAEPQHF.

Regarding this clonotype: One base away lies a much larger clone, so this may be a sequencing read error. J is TRBJ2-2 and V is TRBV11-2, with a tentative D call TRBD2 (5 bases). This CDR3 comprises 14 residues. The germline gives CDR1 SGHAT, CDR2 FQNNGV. In DNA, the CDR3 is TGTGCCAGCAGCTTAGTTGGCAGCACCGGGGAGCTGTTGTTT. This encodes CASSLVGSTGELLF.

There are many counts of this clonotype. This rearrangement joins TRBV6-5 to TRBJ1-2; 8 bases are a match to TRBD1. The CDR3 consists of 14 residues. CDR1 MNHEY and CDR2 SVGAGI come from the germline V gene. The ends lost 0 bases at V and 6 bases at J; junction bases unmatched: 3. CDR3 coding DNA: TGTGCCAGCAGTTACTCAGGACAGGGCGATGGCTACACCTTC. Encoded protein: CASSYSGQGDGYTF.

The CDR3 loop is CASSEAGTGGPGNTIYF. Written as DNA, the CDR3 is TGTGCCAGCAGCGAAGCCGGGACAGGGGGTCCTGGAAACACCATATATTTT. This chain connects TRBV11-1 to TRBJ1-3; TRBD1 agrees at 11 bases. The CDR3 is 17 amino acids. The trim removed 5 bases at V and 2 bases at J, leaving 8 bases unmatched. CDR1 is SGHAT and CDR2 is FQDESV in the germline V gene (reference sequence).

The chain employs TRBV30 and TRBJ2-7, with D perhaps TRBD1 (6 bases). The germline V gene has CDR1 GTSNPN and CDR2 SVGIG (reference sequence). The CDR3 consists of 13 residues. V lost 3 bases, J lost 5 bases, and 14 bases lay in between. The CDR3 spells CAWSHIQGHEQYF. The CDR3 DNA is TGTGCCTGGAGCCACATACAGGGCCACGAGCAGTACTTC. The variable domain in full, with the rest retrieved from reference TRBV30 and TRBJ2-7, is SQTIHQWPATLVQPVGSPLSLECTVEGTSNPNLYWYRQAAGRGLQLLFYSVGIGQISSEVPQNLSASRPQDRQFILSSKKLLLSDSGFYLCAWSHIQGHEQYFGPGTRLTVT.

The chain employs TRBV6-1 and TRBJ1-1; D unclear. Trimming shortened V by 8 bases and J by 0 bases, and 7 bases separated the two germline ends. CDR3 length: 12 residues. CDR1 is MNHNS, CDR2 SASEGT, per germline. The CDR3 region is CASEGLNTEAFF. In DNA, the CDR3 is TGTGCCAGCGAAGGGTTGAACACTGAAGCTTTCTTT.

This clonotype was seen many times. The J gene is TRBJ1-2, the V gene TRBV12-3 or TRBV12-4, with 7 bases fitting TRBD1. This CDR3 spans 14 amino acids. With 1 base clipped from V and 7 bases from J, the junction kept 6 bases outside the gene matches. The chain's CDR3 is CASSLGTGGGGYTF. The CDR3 nucleotides read TGTGCCAGCAGTTTAGGGACAGGTGGGGGTGGCTACACCTTC.

This clonotype appeared many times. Possible read error: a much larger clone is one base away. This sequence joins TRBV6-1 and TRBJ1-2; D possibly corresponds to TRBD1 (5 bases). Per the germline V gene, CDR1 is MNHNS and CDR2 is SASEGT. This CDR3 region has 12 residues. The CDR3 bases are TGTGCCGGCAGTGTCAGGCAGGGTGGCTACACCTTC. Translation: CAGSVRQGGYTF.

This chain uses TRBV2 with TRBJ2-2; D could derive from TRBD1 or TRBD2 (6 bases each). Trimming removed 6 bases at V and 1 base at J, with 15 bases between. The CDR3 contains 16 residues. Germline CDR1 is SNHLY and CDR2 is FYNNEI. CDR3 amino acids: CASSGSGGVNTGELFF. Written as DNA, the CDR3 is TGTGCCAGCAGCGGCTCCGGGGGCGTGAACACCGGGGAGCTGTTTTTT.

The chain is built from TRBV7-3 and TRBJ1-5, with 7 bases aligning to TRBD1. Unmatched junction bases numbered 7, after V lost 5 bases and J lost 3 bases. CDR1 is SGHTA, CDR2 FQGTGA, per germline. The CDR3 has 15 residues. DNA for the CDR3: TGTGCCAGCAGCATCGGACAGGCCAACAATCAGCCCCAGCATTTT. As protein: CASSIGQANNQPQHF.

The CDR3 coding sequence is TGTGCCAGCAGTTTAGGAGGGGTTTCCAGAGAGCAGTACTTC. Its protein product is CASSLGGVSREQYF. The rearrangement joins TRBV12-3 or TRBV12-4 to TRBJ2-7, with D possibly called TRBD1 or TRBD2 (5 bases each). V was pared by 1 base and J by 7 bases, with 14 bases between. The CDR3 is 14 residues long.

In its sample, this clonotype was seen once. The genes are TRBV12-5 and TRBJ2-7, with D hard to call. CDR1 is LGHNT, CDR2 FRNRAP, per germline. The CDR3 runs to 12 residues. The V end lost 5 bases, the J end lost 4 bases, and 9 bases lay between the germline ends. Here the CDR3 reads CASGLLRYEQYF. Written as DNA, the CDR3 is TGTGCTAGTGGTCTACTCAGATACGAGCAGTACTTC.

The sample holds a few counts of this clonotype. The chain carries TRBV20-1 and TRBJ2-7; 10 nucleotides line up with TRBD2. The CDR3 contains 16 residues. J was trimmed by 0 bases and V by 2 bases; bases with no gene match: 7. Germline V gives CDR1 DFQATT, CDR2 SNEGSKA (reference sequence). CDR3 protein: CSARPSGGVLSYEQYF. CDR3 nucleotides: TGCAGTGCTAGACCCAGCGGGGGGGTCCTCTCCTACGAGCAGTACTTC.

In its sample, this clonotype was seen many times. This sequence joins TRBV7-2 and TRBJ1-5; D is undetermined. The CDR3 has 15 amino acids. The V gene's germline CDR1 is SGHTA and CDR2 FQGNSA. V was shortened by 1 base and J by 3 bases, with 10 bases between the two germline ends. The CDR3 region is CASSLVYRDNQPQHF. DNA for the CDR3: TGTGCCAGCAGCTTAGTTTACAGAGACAATCAGCCCCAGCATTTT.

This clonotype was seen a few times. A much larger clone is a single base away; this may be a read error. The rearrangement links TRBV15 to TRBJ1-1, with D possibly being TRBD1 (5 bases). V shed 5 bases and J shed 1 base, with 8 bases lying between them. CDR3 length equals 13 residues. Germline values: CDR1 LNHNV, CDR2 YYDKDF (reference sequence). CDR3 DNA: TGTGCCACCAGCTTGACAGCGAACACTGAAGCTTTCTTT. It specifies CATSLTANTEAFF.

V and J are TRBV5-8 and TRBJ2-5; possibly TRBD2 for D (6 bases). Germline V gene lookup returns CDR1 SGHTS and CDR2 YDEGEE. The CDR3 is 15 amino acids. Trimming removed 4 bases at V and 0 bases at J, with 13 bases between. The DNA for the CDR3 is TGTGCCAGCAGCCCACGGCGGGGTCACCAAGAGACCCAGTACTTC. It codes for CASSPRRGHQETQYF.

This clonotype appeared many times. The chain employs TRBV4-1 and TRBJ1-1; possible D gene TRBD1, 5 bases. The ends were cut back, 5 bases at V and 4 bases at J, with 14 bases in the middle. CDR1 is MGHRA and CDR2 is YSYEKL in the germline V gene. This CDR3 spans 14 amino acids. DNA for the CDR3: TGCGCCAGCAGCACTCCGGGGCGAGGCACTGAAGCTTTCTTT. Translation gives CASSTPGRGTEAFF.

In this sample, this clonotype turned up many times. The J gene is TRBJ2-5, the V gene TRBV7-2; TRBD2 is a possible D gene (5 bases). CDR1 SGHTA and CDR2 FQGNSA come from the germline V gene. V gave up 7 bases and J gave up 4 bases, with 13 bases separating them. CDR3 size: 13 residues. Here the CDR3 DNA reads TGTGCCAGCACCGCAACGGGGTCAGAGACCCAGTACTTC. This translates into CASTATGSETQYF.

This clonotype was counted many times. The chain links TRBV11-2 to TRBJ1-3, with a tentative D call TRBD1 (5 bases). The CDR3 is made up of 14 amino acids. CDR1 is SGHAT and CDR2 is FQNNGV in the germline V gene. The germline V and J ends were trimmed by 4 bases and 8 bases, with 15 bases remaining between them. The CDR3: CASSSPQGGDTIYF. The CDR3 DNA sequence: TGTGCCAGCAGCTCACCCCAGGGAGGTGACACCATATATTTT.

This clonotype was seen many times. CDR3 in amino acids: CASSSDGRGDYGYTF. The CDR3 DNA sequence: TGTGCCAGCAGTTCTGATGGGAGGGGTGACTATGGCTACACCTTC. V is TRBV12-3 or TRBV12-4 and J is TRBJ1-2, with TRBD1 as a possible D gene (5 bases). V was pared by 4 bases and J by 3 bases, with 15 bases between. CDR3 length: 15 residues.